A single sample gave rise to the 21 T cell receptor beta chains below, sequenced in a study of blood T cell repertoires in COVID-19. Produced via immunoSEQ multiplex PCR; TCRdb's table is partial and in-frame only. The table records over 200,000 clones, about 90% of them present only once. The sample consisted of peripheral blood. These receptors were taken from a man aged 25-45 years with COVID-19, enrolled during active disease.

The chain couples TRBV6-5 to TRBJ1-2; 7 positions agree with TRBD1. The germline V gene encodes CDR1 MNHEY and CDR2 SVGAGI. Losses at the gene ends were 2 bases for V and 8 bases for J; bases not matched to a gene: 8. The CDR3 contains 14 residues. This CDR3 is CASSYRDRVGGYTF. The CDR3, as DNA: TGTGCCAGCAGTTACCGCGACAGGGTAGGGGGCTACACCTTC.

Only a few counts were recorded for this clone. The chain links TRBV7-3 to TRBJ2-7; TRBD1 is a possible D gene (6 bases). Germline CDR1 reads SGHTA; CDR2 reads FQGTGA. V was cut by 2 bases and J by 0 bases, with 8 bases left in between. This CDR3 is built from 14 residues. The CDR3 is CASSLQGSSYEQYF. The DNA of the CDR3 is TGTGCCAGCAGCTTACAGGGGAGCTCCTACGAGCAGTACTTC.

The chain employs TRBV30 and TRBJ2-7; the match to TRBD1 covers 9 bases. The trim removed 5 bases at V and 4 bases at J, leaving 12 bases unmatched. The CDR3 is 15 amino acids. The germline V gene encodes CDR1 GTSNPN and CDR2 SVGIG (reference sequence). The CDR3 DNA is TGTGCCTGGCTTGACAGGGGGGGAGCTCCTTACGAGCAGTACTTC. Amino acid sequence: CAWLDRGGAPYEQYF.

V gene TRBV2 combines with J gene TRBJ2-7, with a tentative D call TRBD2 (6 bases). CDR1 and CDR2 (germline): SNHLY, FYNNEI. Trimming took 0 bases from V and 2 from J, leaving 8 bases between them. The CDR3 loop spans 14 amino acids. The CDR3 spells CASSEASGAYEQYF. As DNA, the CDR3 is TGTGCCAGCAGTGAAGCTAGCGGTGCCTACGAGCAGTACTTC.

The V call is TRBV6-1, the J call TRBJ1-6; no firm D call. The CDR3 is 15 amino acids. Trimming stripped 2 bases from V and 2 bases from J, with 7 bases between. Germline CDR1 reads MNHNS; CDR2 reads SASEGT. The CDR3 loop is CASSENSPYNSPLHF. In nucleotides, the CDR3 is TGTGCCAGCAGTGAAAACAGTCCCTATAATTCACCCCTCCACTTT.

V and J are TRBV9 and TRBJ2-7, with TRBD1 matching 10 bases. V dropped 3 bases and J dropped 4; count of bases not matched to a gene: 1. This CDR3 has 13 amino acids. Per germline, CDR1 SGDLS and CDR2 YYNGEE. The CDR3 spells CASSGTGGYEQYF. The CDR3 nucleotides read TGTGCCAGCAGCGGGACAGGGGGATACGAGCAGTACTTC. Filled out from reference TRBV9 and TRBJ2-7, the complete variable domain reads DSGVTQTPKHLITATGQRVTLRCSPRSGDLSVYWYQQSLDQGLQFLIQYYNGEERAKGNILERFSAQQFPDLHSELNLSSLELGDSALYFCASSGTGGYEQYFGPGTRLTVT.

Turning to this clone: Other DNA variants within this sample encode the same CDR3. The chain is built from TRBV5-4 and TRBJ1-3, with 8 nucleotides matching TRBD1. CDR1 is SGHNT and CDR2 is YYREEE in the germline V gene (reference sequence). Germline trimming cut 4 bases from V and 3 bases from J; bases unmatched to any gene: 9. The CDR3 consists of 16 residues. The CDR3 protein is CASSPRQGAGGNTIYF. The CDR3 DNA reads TGTGCCAGCAGCCCCCGCCAGGGGGCGGGTGGAAACACCATATATTTT.

V is TRBV28 and J is TRBJ1-2; a possible D gene is TRBD1 (6 bases). The germline gives CDR1 MDHEN, CDR2 SYDVKM. The V end lost 5 bases, the J end lost 4 bases, and 14 bases lay between the germline ends. The CDR3 extends over 14 amino acids. The CDR3 sequence: CASSGGGGAYGYTF. In DNA form, the CDR3 reads TGTGCCAGCAGTGGGGGCGGGGGCGCCTATGGCTACACCTTC.

V is TRBV5-6 and J is TRBJ2-7; D is unresolved. The CDR3 consists of 17 residues. Germline loops: CDR1 SGHDT, CDR2 YYEEEE. V was trimmed by 4 bases and J by 2 bases, leaving 22 bases between them. Here the CDR3 reads CASSTTSRLPYAYEQYF. CDR3 nucleotides: TGTGCCAGCAGCACCACCAGCAGACTTCCCTACGCCTACGAGCAGTACTTC.

The chain recombines TRBV23-1 with TRBJ1-1; 7 bases agree with TRBD1. TRBV23-1 has ORF status, its function being uncertain. The CDR3 loop spans 16 amino acids. V dropped 2 bases and J dropped 6; count of bases not matched to a gene: 12. The CDR3 nucleotides read TGCGCCAGCAGTCAACAAGTCGACAGGGTTATTTCTGAAGCTTTCTTT. Residues: CASSQQVDRVISEAFF.

CDR3 DNA sequence: TGTGCCAGCAGTCCCGCCCGACAGGGGGCTATACGAACCATATATTTT. It encodes CASSPARQGAIRTIYF. This sequence joins TRBV28 and TRBJ1-3; 10 nucleotides align to TRBD1. CDR1 and CDR2 from the germline V gene are MDHEN and SYDVKM. V trimming: 5 bases; J trimming: 10 bases; junction bases outside the gene matches: 14. The CDR3 is 16 residues long. Together with reference TRBV28 and TRBJ1-3, the CDR3 gives the full variable domain: DVKVTQSSRYLVKRTGEKVFLECVQDMDHENMFWYRQDPGLGLRLIYFSYDVKMKEKGDIPEGYSVSREKKERFSLILESASTNQTSMYLCASSPARQGAIRTIYFGEGSWLTVV.

This clone was detected once. The chain is built from TRBV14 and TRBJ1-4; D is ambiguous. CDR3 length: 12 residues. CDR1 is SGHDN and CDR2 is FVKESK in the germline V gene. Trimming took off 2 bases at V and 6 bases at J, with 4 bases between the two ends. The CDR3 spells CASSQSDEKLFF. For the CDR3, the DNA is TGTGCCAGCAGCCAATCGGATGAAAAACTGTTTTTT.

The chain uses TRBV7-2 and TRBJ2-7; possibly TRBD1 for D (5 bases). Trimming left V 1 base short and J 2 bases short, with 12 bases between. Germline V lookup: CDR1 SGHTA, CDR2 FQGNSA. CDR3 length: 15 residues. CDR3 sequence (DNA): TGTGCCAGCAGCTTAGGGCAGGGCCACCCCTACGAGCAGTACTTC. Translation gives CASSLGQGHPYEQYF.

The chain uses TRBV7-3 and TRBJ2-2; D not certain. This CDR3 has 14 amino acids. The germline V gene encodes CDR1 SGHTA and CDR2 FQGTGA. Trimming stripped 1 base from V and 4 bases from J, with 7 bases between. CDR3 sequence (DNA): TGTGCCAGCAGCTTAAGCAGACTCACCGGGGAGCTGTTTTTT. It yields the protein CASSLSRLTGELFF.

V and J are TRBV5-6 and TRBJ1-2; the match to TRBD1 covers 8 bases. After removal of 4 bases from V and 4 bases from J, the junction contained 3 bases not matched to a gene. Germline CDR1 and CDR2: SGHDT and YYEEEE. This CDR3 spans 13 amino acids. The CDR3 protein is CASSPDRVYGYTF. CDR3 nucleotides: TGTGCCAGCAGCCCGGACAGGGTCTATGGCTACACCTTC.

V gene TRBV6-2 or TRBV6-3 combines with J gene TRBJ1-5, with a weak D call TRBD1 (6 bases). Germline CDR1 and CDR2: MNHEY and SVGEGT. This CDR3 contains 16 residues. V was shortened by 5 bases and J by 0 bases, with 14 bases between the two germline ends. This CDR3 reads CASSPYGTLSNQPQHF. The CDR3 coding sequence is TGTGCCAGCAGTCCCTACGGGACACTTAGCAATCAGCCCCAGCATTTT.

The chain uses TRBV7-3 and TRBJ2-6; D is undetermined. The V and J ends lost 5 bases and 1 base respectively, with 12 bases between them. The V gene's germline CDR1 is SGHTA and CDR2 FQGTGA. This CDR3 is built from 16 residues. The CDR3 coding sequence is TGTGCCAGCAGCAACCCGACTGAGTCTGGGGCCAACGTCCTGACTTTC. Protein sequence: CASSNPTESGANVLTF.

The chain carries TRBV15 and TRBJ2-1; no clear D gene. The V gene's germline CDR1 is LNHNV and CDR2 YYDKDF (reference sequence). V lost 2 bases to trimming and J lost 7 bases, with 6 bases between them. The length of the CDR3 is 12 residues. The CDR3 DNA reads TGTGCCACCAGCAGACAGGAAAATGAGCAGTTCTTC. This encodes CATSRQENEQFF.

The chain couples TRBV27 to TRBJ1-4; no firm D call. Trimming left V 5 bases short and J 5 bases short, with 9 bases between. This CDR3 is 13 amino acids long. The germline V gene has CDR1 MNHEY and CDR2 SMNVEV (reference sequence). DNA of the CDR3: TGTGCCAGCAGTCCCCGGGAGAATGAAAAACTGTTTTTT. Translating gives CASSPRENEKLFF.

The chain links TRBV27 to TRBJ2-7, with 10 bases identical to TRBD2. CDR1 and CDR2 (germline): MNHEY, SMNVEV (reference sequence). This CDR3 spans 14 amino acids. V shed 5 bases and J 7 bases; nucleotides not matched to a gene: 8. This CDR3 reads CASSLAGEDREQYF. In DNA form, the CDR3 reads TGTGCCAGCAGTCTAGCGGGAGAGGATAGAGAGCAGTACTTC.

The CDR3 DNA follows: TGTGCCAGCAGTCCGGGACTAGCGGGAGGGCCGGGCTACGAGCAGTACTTC. Encoded protein: CASSPGLAGGPGYEQYF. The chain employs TRBV27 and TRBJ2-7, with TRBD2 matching 16 bases. The germline V gene encodes CDR1 MNHEY and CDR2 SMNVEV (reference sequence). V shed 5 bases and J 3 bases; nucleotides not matched to a gene: 7. This CDR3 spans 17 amino acids.